Described below is a single TCR beta chain sequence and its context. No antigen is known for it. With 4 bases removed from V and 3 bases from J, the gap between germline ends came to 10 bases. The CDR3 spans 14 residues. Germline V gene sequence: CDR1 SNHLY, CDR2 FYNNEI. Generated by immunoSEQ multiplex PCR, the TCRdb table keeps only in-frame clones and is missing some. This sample yields some 480,000 clones, of which approximately 88% are seen a single time; 9.5% to 15% belongs to the top ten. Indicated treatment: around 19 received Ad26.COV2.S at low or high dose, single or two shots; about five received placebo; per-sample allocation not given. Samples analyzed were those drawn on day 63 after the first vaccine or placebo injection. The data were obtained in a study of Ad26.COV2.S vaccination and SARS-CoV-2 variants. Whole-study results and caveats: Placebo and vaccine recipients had non-spike TCR breadth that was similar.

The chain recombines TRBV2 with TRBJ2-1, with unresolved D. The sample was peripheral blood, taken in a trial of Ad26.COV2.S vaccine versus placebo. This TCR derives from a person aged 18-65 years who received the Ad26.COV2.S COVID-19 vaccine or a placebo. This chain's CDR3 is CASSGGWGYNEQFF. CDR3 DNA sequence: TGTGCCAGCAGTGGGGGATGGGGCTACAATGAGCAGTTCTTC.